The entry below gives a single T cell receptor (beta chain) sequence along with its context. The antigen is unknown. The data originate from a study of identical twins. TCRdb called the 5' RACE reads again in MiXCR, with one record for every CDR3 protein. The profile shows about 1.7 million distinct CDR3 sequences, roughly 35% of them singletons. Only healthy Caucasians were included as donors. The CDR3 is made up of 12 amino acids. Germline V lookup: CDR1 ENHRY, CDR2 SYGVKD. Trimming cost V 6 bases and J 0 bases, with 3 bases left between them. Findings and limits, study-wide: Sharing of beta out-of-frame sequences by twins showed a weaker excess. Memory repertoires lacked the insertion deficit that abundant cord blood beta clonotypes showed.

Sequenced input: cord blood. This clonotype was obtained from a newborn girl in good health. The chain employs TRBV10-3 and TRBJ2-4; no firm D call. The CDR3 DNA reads TGTGCCATCAGGACAGCCAAAAACATTCAGTACTTC. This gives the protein CAIRTAKNIQYF.